This T cell receptor (beta chain) was captured in a study of blood T cells in healthy people across ages. V was pared by 3 bases and J by 0 bases, with 11 bases between. This CDR3 region has 14 residues. CDR1 and CDR2 (germline): DFQATT, SNEGSKA (reference sequence). A sample-barcoded 5' primer and a J-beta primer mix were used in a second PCR of about 6 to 12 cycles. Using its own MiXCR run on the 5' RACE reads, TCRdb lists one record per CDR3 protein. The sample lists about 1.4 million distinct CDR3 sequences; roughly 59% were seen once. The chain has TRBV20-1 and TRBJ1-2, with unresolved D. This clonotype was sampled from a man aged 18 to 29 in good health. Source material: blood. The DNA for the CDR3 is TGCAGTGCTAGCGAGATGAAAGCTAACTATGGCTACACCTTC. Translated, it gives CSASEMKANYGYTF.